The T cell receptor (beta chain) under discussion was sequenced for a study of T cell responses to AZD1222 COVID-19 vaccine. Study in general: Second doses were pooled across both intervals (about 4 or about 12 weeks).

The CDR3 is 15 residues long. Trimming left V 11 bases short and J 9 bases short, with 23 bases between. The germline CDR1 and CDR2 sequences are PRHDT and FYEKMQ (reference sequence). A note on this clone: Antigen specificity is unknown.

Repertoires were generated with immunoSEQ multiplex PCR, while TCRdb's copy carries only in-frame clones and drops some. The table shows about 120,000 clones, with around 86% occurring only once. Study findings and constraints: Donors in the cohort were predominantly white British and more often female, and clonal diversity was possibly underestimated.

The material was peripheral blood, obtained on day 0 of AZD1222 vaccination. The receptor was derived from an adult in good health. The gene calls are TRBV13 and TRBJ1-6; D possibly corresponds to TRBD1 (6 bases). As DNA, the CDR3 is TGTGCCCGCCGCGGGGGGCGGGGGTCCGTTTCACCCCTCCACTTT. It encodes CARRGGRGSVSPLHF.